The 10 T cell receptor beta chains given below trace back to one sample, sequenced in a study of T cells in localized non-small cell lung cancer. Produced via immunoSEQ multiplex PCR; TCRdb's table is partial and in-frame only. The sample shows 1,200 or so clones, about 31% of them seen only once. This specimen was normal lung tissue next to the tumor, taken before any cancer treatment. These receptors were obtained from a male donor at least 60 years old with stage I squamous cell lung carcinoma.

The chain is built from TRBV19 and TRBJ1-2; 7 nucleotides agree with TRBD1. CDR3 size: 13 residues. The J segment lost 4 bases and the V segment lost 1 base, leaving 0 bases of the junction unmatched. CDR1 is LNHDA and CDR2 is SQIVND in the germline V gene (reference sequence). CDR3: CASSIGQGYGYTF. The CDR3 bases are TGTGCCAGTAGTATAGGACAGGGCTATGGCTACACCTTC.

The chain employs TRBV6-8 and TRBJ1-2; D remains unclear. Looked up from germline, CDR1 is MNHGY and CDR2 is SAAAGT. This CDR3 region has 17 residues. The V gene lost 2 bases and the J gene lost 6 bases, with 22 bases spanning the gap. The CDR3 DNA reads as TGTGCCAGCAGTTACGGGAACAGTTTGACCTCTAGTCATGGCTACACCTTC. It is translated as CASSYGNSLTSSHGYTF.

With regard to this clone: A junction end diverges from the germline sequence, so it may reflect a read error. The CDR3 region has the DNA TGCACCAGCAGCCAAGGGTTAGCGGGGGCCTACGAGCAGTACTTC. Its translation is CTSSQGLAGAYEQYF. This chain links TRBV4-1 with TRBJ2-7; 9 nucleotides align to TRBD2. There are 15 residues in the CDR3. Germline lookup yields CDR1 MGHRA and CDR2 YSYEKL.

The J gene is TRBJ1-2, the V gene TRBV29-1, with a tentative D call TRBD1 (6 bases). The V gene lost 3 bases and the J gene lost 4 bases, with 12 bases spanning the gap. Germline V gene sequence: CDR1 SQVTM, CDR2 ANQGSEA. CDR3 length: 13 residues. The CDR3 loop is CSVDPDSSYGYTF. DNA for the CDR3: TGCAGCGTTGACCCGGACAGCTCCTATGGCTACACCTTC.

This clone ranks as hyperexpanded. As DNA, the CDR3 is TGTGCCAGTACGGCTAGTAACTACAATGAGCAGTTCTTC. This codes for CASTASNYNEQFF. The J gene is TRBJ2-1, the V gene TRBV19; D gene ambiguous. The length of the CDR3 is 13 residues. The germline CDR1 and CDR2 sequences are LNHDA and SQIVND (reference sequence). Deletions cut 7 bases from V and 3 bases from J, with 10 bases between. The whole variable domain, filled in from reference TRBV19 and TRBJ2-1, reads DGGITQSPKYLFRKEGQNVTLSCEQNLNHDAMYWYRQDPGQGLRLIYYSQIVNDFQKGDIAEGYSVSREKKESFPLTVTSAQKNPTAFYLCASTASNYNEQFFGPGTRLTVL.

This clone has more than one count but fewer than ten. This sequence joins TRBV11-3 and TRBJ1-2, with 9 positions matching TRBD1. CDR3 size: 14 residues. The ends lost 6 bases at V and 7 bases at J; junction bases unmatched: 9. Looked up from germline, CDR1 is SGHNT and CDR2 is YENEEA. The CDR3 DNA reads TGTGCCAGCAGTTCGGACAGGGGAGTTTTTGGCTACACCTTC. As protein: CASSSDRGVFGYTF. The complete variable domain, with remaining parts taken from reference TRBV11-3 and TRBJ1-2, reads EAGVVQSPRYKIIEKKQPVAFWCNPISGHNTLYWYLQNLGQGPELLIRYENEEAVDDSQLPKDRFSAERLKGVDSTLKIQPAELGDSAVYLCASSSDRGVFGYTFGSGTRLTVV.

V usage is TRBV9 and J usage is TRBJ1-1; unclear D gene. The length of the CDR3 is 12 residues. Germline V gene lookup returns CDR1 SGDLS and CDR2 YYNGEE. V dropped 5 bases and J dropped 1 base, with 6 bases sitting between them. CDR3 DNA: TGTGCCAGCAGTTTGCGGAACACTGAAGCTTTCTTT. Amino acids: CASSLRNTEAFF.

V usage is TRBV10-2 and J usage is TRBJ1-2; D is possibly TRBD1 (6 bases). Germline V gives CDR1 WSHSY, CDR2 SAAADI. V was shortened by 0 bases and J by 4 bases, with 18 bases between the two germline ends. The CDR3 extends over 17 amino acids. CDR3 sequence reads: CASSESGGGRGRYGYTF. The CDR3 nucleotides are TGCGCCAGCAGTGAGTCTGGCGGAGGCAGGGGCCGCTATGGCTACACCTTC.

The CDR3 nucleotides are TGTGCCAGCAGCTTAGTTATGGGACAGGGGGAAAAACTGTTTTTT. Amino acids: CASSLVMGQGEKLFF. The J gene is TRBJ1-4, the V gene TRBV11-3, with 10 nucleotides matching TRBD1. Germline trimming cut 1 base from V and 8 bases from J; bases unmatched to any gene: 4. The V gene's germline CDR1 is SGHNT and CDR2 YENEEA. The CDR3 extends over 15 amino acids.

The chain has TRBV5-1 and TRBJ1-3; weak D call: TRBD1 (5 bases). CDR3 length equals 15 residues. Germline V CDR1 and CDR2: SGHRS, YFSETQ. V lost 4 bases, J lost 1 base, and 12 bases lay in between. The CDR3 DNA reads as TGCGCCAGCAGCAGCCACGACAGTTCTGGAAACACCATATATTTT. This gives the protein CASSSHDSSGNTIYF.